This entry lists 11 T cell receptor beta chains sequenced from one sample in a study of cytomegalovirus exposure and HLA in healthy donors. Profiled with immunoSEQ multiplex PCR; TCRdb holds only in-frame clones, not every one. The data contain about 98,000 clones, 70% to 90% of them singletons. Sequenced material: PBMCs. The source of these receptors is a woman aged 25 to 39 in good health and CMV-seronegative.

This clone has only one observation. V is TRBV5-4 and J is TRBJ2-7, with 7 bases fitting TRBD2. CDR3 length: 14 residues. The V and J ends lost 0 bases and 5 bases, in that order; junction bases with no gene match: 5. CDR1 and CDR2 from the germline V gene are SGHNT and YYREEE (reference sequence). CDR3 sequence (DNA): TGTGCCAGCAGCTTGGTTGCGGGGGTAGACGAGCAGTACTTC. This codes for CASSLVAGVDEQYF. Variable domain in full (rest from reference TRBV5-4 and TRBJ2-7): ETGVTQSPTHLIKTRGQQVTLRCSSQSGHNTVSWYQQALGQGPQFIFQYYREEENGRGNFPPRFSGLQFPNYSSELNVNALELDDSALYLCASSLVAGVDEQYFGPGTRLTVT.

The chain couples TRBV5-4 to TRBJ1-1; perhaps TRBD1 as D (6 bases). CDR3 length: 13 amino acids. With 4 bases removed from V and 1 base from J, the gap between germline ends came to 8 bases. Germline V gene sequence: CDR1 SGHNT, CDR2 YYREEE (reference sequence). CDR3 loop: CASSPGQNTEAFF. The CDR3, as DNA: TGTGCCAGCAGCCCGGGACAGAACACTGAAGCTTTCTTT.

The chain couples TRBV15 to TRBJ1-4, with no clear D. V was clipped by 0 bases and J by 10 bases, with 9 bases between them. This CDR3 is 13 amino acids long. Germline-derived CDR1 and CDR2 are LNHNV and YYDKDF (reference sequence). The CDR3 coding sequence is TGTGCCACCAGCAGAGATTTGGTGGCAAAACTGTTTTTT. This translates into CATSRDLVAKLFF.

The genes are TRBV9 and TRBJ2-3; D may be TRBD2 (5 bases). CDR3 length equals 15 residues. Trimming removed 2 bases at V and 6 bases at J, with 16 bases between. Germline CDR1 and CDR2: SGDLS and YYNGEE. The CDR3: CASSVSPSPGDTQYF. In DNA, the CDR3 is TGTGCCAGCAGCGTTTCGCCCAGCCCGGGGGATACGCAGTATTTT.

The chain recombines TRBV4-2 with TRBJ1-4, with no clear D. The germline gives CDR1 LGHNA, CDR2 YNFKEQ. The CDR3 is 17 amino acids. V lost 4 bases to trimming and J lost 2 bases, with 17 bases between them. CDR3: CASSRTVRGWTNEKLFF. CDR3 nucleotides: TGTGCCAGCAGCCGAACCGTCCGGGGATGGACTAATGAAAAACTGTTTTTT.

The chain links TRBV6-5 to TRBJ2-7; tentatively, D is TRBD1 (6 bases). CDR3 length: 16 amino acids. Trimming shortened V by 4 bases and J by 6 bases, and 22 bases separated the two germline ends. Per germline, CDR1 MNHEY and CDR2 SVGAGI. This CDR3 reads CASSSIRPGQASEQYF. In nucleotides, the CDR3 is TGTGCCAGCAGTTCCATTCGGCCGGGACAAGCCTCCGAGCAGTACTTC.

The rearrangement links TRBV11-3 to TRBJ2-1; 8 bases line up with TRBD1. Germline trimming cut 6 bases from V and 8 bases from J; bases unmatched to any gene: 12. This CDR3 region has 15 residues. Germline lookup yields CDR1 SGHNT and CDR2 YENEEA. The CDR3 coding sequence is TGTGCCAGCAGTTCTGGGACAGGCGAGCACCATGAGCAGTTCTTC. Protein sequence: CASSSGTGEHHEQFF. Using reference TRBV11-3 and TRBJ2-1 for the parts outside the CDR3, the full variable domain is EAGVVQSPRYKIIEKKQPVAFWCNPISGHNTLYWYLQNLGQGPELLIRYENEEAVDDSQLPKDRFSAERLKGVDSTLKIQPAELGDSAVYLCASSSGTGEHHEQFFGPGTRLTVL.

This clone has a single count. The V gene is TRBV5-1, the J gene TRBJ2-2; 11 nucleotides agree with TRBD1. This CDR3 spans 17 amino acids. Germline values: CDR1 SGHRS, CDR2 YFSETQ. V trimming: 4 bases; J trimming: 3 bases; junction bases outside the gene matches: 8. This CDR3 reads CASSARTGGPYTGELFF. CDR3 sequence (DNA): TGCGCCAGCAGCGCTCGGACAGGGGGCCCGTACACCGGGGAGCTGTTTTTT.

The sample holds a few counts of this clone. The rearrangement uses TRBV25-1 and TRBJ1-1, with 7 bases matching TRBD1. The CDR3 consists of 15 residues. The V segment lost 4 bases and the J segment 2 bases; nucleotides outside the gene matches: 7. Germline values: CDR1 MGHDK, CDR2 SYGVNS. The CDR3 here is CASSVSGGVNTEAFF. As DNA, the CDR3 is TGTGCCAGCAGTGTATCAGGGGGAGTCAACACTGAAGCTTTCTTT. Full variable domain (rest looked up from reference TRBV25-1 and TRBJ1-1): EADIYQTPRYLVIGTGKKITLECSQTMGHDKMYWYQQDPGMELHLIHYSYGVNSTEKGDLSSESTVSRIRTEHFPLTLESARPSHTSQYLCASSVSGGVNTEAFFGQGTRLTVV.

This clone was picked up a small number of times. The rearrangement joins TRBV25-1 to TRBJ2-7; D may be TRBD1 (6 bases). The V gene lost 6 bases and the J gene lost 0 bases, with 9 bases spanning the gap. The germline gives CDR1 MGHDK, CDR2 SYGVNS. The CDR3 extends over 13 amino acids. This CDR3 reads CASSQGHSYEQYF. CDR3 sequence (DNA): TGTGCCAGCAGCCAGGGACACTCCTACGAGCAGTACTTC.

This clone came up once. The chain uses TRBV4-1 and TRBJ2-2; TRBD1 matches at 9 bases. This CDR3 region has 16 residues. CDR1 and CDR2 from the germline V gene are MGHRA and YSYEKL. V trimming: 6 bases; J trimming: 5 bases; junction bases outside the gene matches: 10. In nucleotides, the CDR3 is TGCGCCAGCAGGGGGGTGGACAGGGGAGTTACCGGGGAGCTGTTTTTT. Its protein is CASRGVDRGVTGELFF.